This TCR beta chain came from a study of T cells in Graves' hyperthyroidism and ophthalmopathy. Between the trimmed V and J ends, which lost 3 bases and 7 bases, there was a span of 22 bases. The V gene's germline CDR1 is SGHTA and CDR2 FQGNSA. The CDR3 loop spans 16 amino acids. RNA transcripts were the template for amplifying TCR beta CDR3 regions. First-round RT-PCR with HTBI primers amplified the TCR CDR3 region. MiXCR was run by TCRdb on the multiplex PCR reads, yielding one entry per CDR3 protein. Of roughly 500,000 distinct CDR3 sequences listed, 35% to 55% are singletons. Comment on this clonotype: A much larger clone differs from this one at a single base, so this may be a read error.

The clonotype comes from an adult woman with Graves' disease, either hyperthyroidism or ophthalmopathy (not recorded which). This chain uses TRBV7-2 with TRBJ2-7, with D maybe TRBD1 (6 bases). The sample comprised peripheral blood or thyroid tissue (not recorded which). The CDR3 is CASSLVGGRGYEEQYF. The DNA of the CDR3 is TGTGCCAGCAGCTTGGTTGGGGGCAGGGGATACGAAGAGCAGTACTTC.